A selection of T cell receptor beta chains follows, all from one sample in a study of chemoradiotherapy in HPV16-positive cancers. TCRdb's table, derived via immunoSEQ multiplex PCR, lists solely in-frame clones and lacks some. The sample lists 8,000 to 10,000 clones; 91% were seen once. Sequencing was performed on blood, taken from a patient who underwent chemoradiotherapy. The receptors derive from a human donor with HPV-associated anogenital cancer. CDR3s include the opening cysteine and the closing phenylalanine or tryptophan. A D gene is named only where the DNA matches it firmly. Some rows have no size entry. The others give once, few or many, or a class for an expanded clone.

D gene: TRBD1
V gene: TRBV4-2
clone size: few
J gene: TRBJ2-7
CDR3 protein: CASSQVGTGSFHEQYF
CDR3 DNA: TGTGCCAGCAGCCAAGTTGGGACAGGGTCCTTTCACGAGCAGTACTTC

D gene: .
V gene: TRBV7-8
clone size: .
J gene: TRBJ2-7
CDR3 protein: CASSLSPGPSSYEQYF
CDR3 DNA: TGTGCCAGCAGCTTATCACCGGGACCGAGTAGCTACGAGCAGTACTTC

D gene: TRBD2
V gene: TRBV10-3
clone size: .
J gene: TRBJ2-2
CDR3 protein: CAISESRLAGGELFF
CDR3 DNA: TGTGCCATCAGTGAGTCCAGACTAGCTGGCGGGGAGCTGTTTTTT

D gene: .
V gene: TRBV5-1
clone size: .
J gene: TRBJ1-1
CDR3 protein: CASSLWTDTEAFF
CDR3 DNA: TGCGCCAGCAGCCTCTGGACAGACACTGAAGCTTTCTTT

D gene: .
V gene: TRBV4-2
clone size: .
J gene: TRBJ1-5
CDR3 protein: CASSQFKGDQPQHF
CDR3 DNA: TGTGCCAGCAGCCAATTTAAGGGGGACCAGCCCCAGCATTTT

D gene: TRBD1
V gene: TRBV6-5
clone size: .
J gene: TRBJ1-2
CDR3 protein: CASSLTQTGAWGYTF
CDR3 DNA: TGTGCCAGCAGCCTCACCCAGACAGGGGCGTGGGGCTACACCTTC

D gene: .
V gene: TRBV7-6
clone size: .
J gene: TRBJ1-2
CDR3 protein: CASSPTRGPYGYTF
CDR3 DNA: TGTGCCAGCAGCCCGACACGGGGTCCCTATGGCTACACCTTC

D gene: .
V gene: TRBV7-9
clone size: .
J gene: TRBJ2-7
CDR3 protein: CASSLAPGTPYEQYF
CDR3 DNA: TGTGCCAGCAGCTTAGCCCCCGGGACCCCTTACGAGCAGTACTTC

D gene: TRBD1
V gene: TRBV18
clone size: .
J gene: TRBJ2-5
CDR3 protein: CASSPGQGRETQYF
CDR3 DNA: TGTGCCAGCTCACCAGGACAGGGTCGAGAGACCCAGTACTTC

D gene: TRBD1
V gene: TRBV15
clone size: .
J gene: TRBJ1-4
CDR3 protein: CATRPPFGQDSNEKLFF
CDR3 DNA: TGTGCCACCAGGCCCCCGTTTGGACAGGACTCTAATGAAAAACTGTTTTTT

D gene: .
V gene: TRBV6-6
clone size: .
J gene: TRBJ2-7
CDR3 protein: CASSVEQYF
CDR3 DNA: TGTGCCAGCAGTGTAGAGCAGTACTTC

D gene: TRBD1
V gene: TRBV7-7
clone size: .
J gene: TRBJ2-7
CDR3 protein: CASSKKPLTGDHYEQYF
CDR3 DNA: TGTGCCAGCAGCAAGAAGCCGCTAACAGGGGATCACTACGAGCAGTACTTC

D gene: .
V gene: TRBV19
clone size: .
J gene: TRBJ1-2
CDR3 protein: CASRAGPNYGYTF
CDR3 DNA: TGTGCCAGTAGGGCAGGGCCTAACTATGGCTACACCTTC

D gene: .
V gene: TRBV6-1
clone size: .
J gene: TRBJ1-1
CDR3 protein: CASSKDYNTEAFF
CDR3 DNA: TGTGCCAGCAGTAAAGACTATAACACTGAAGCTTTCTTT

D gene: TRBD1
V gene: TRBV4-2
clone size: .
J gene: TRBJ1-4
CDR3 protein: CASSHGQAGEKLFF
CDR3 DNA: TGTGCCAGCAGCCACGGACAGGCTGGGGAAAAACTGTTTTTT

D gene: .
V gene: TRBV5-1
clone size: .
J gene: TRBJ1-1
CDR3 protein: CASSLGHSMNTEAFF
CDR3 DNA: TGCGCCAGCAGCTTGGGTCACAGTATGAACACTGAAGCTTTCTTT

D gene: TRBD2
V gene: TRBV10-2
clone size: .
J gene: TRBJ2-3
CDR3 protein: CASRVGLAGANTQYF
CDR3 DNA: TGCGCCAGCAGGGTAGGGCTAGCGGGGGCCAATACGCAGTATTTT

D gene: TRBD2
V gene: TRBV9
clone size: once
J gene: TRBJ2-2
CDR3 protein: CASSVGPASGEGGELFF
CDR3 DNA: TGTGCCAGCAGCGTAGGTCCGGCTAGCGGGGAAGGCGGGGAGCTGTTTTTT

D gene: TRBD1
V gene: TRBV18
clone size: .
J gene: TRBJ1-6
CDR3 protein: CASSDTGGNSPLHF
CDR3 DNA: TGTGCCAGCTCAGATACAGGGGGGAATTCACCCCTCCACTTT

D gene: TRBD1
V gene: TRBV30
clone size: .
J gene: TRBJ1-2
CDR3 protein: CAWKGQREDYTF
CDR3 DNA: TGTGCCTGGAAGGGACAGAGGGAAGACTACACCTTC

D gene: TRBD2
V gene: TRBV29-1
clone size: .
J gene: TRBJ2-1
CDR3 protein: CSGGTSGGEQFF
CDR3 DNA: TGCAGCGGGGGGACTAGCGGGGGGGAGCAGTTCTTC

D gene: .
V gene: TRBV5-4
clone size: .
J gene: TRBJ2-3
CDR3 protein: CASSLEVRIDTQYF
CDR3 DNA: TGTGCCAGCAGCTTGGAAGTTAGAATTGATACGCAGTATTTT

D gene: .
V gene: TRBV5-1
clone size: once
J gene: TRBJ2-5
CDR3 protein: CASSLGTPLETQYF
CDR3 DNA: TGCGCCAGCAGCTTGGGTACCCCATTGGAGACCCAGTACTTC

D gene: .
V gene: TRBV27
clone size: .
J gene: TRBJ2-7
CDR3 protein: CASSLSGGREQYF
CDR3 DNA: TGTGCCAGCAGTTTATCTGGGGGTAGGGAGCAGTACTTC

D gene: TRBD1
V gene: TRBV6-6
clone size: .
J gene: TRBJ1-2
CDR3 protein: CASRGTWDSLYGYTF
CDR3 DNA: TGTGCCAGCAGAGGGACCTGGGACAGCCTCTATGGCTACACCTTC

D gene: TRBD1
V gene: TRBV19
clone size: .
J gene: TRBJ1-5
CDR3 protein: CASSRDRVGNQPQHF
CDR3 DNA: TGTGCCAGTAGTCGGGACAGGGTCGGCAATCAGCCCCAGCATTTT

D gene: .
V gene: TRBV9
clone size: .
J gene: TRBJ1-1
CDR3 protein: CASSVGITFGEAFF
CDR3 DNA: TGTGCCAGCAGCGTAGGCATTACTTTCGGTGAAGCTTTCTTT

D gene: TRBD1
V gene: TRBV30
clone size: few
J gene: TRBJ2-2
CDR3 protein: CAWNRGNTGELFF
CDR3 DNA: TGTGCCTGGAACAGGGGAAACACCGGGGAGCTGTTTTTT

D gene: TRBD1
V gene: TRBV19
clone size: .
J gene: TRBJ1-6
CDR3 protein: CASSMGQSYNSPLHF
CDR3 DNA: TGTGCCAGTAGTATGGGACAGTCCTATAATTCACCCCTCCACTTT

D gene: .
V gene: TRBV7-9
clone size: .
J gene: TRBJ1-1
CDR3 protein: CASISRGGTEAFF
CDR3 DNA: TGTGCCAGCATCTCCAGGGGAGGCACTGAAGCTTTCTTT

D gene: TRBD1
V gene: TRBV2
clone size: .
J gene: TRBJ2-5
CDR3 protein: CASRVQGGETQYF
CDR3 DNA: TGTGCCAGCAGAGTACAGGGGGGCGAGACCCAGTACTTC

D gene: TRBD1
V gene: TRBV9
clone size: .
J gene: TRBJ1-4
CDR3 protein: CASSPRGHNEKLFF
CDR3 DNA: TGTGCCAGCAGCCCCAGGGGGCATAATGAAAAACTGTTTTTT

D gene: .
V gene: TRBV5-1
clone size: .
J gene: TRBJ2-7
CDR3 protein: CASSSLSPYEQYF
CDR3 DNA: TGCGCCAGCAGCTCCCTAAGCCCCTACGAGCAGTACTTC

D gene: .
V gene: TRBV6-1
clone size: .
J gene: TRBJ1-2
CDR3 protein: CATRDGPNYGYTF
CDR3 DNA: TGTGCCACCCGGGACGGACCTAACTATGGCTACACCTTC

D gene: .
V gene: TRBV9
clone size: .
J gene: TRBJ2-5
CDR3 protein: CASSLEGGLQETQYF
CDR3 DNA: TGTGCCAGCAGCTTGGAGGGCGGCTTACAAGAGACCCAGTACTTC

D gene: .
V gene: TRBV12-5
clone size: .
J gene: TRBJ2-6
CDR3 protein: CASADSGANVLTF
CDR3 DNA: TGTGCTAGTGCGGACTCCGGGGCCAACGTCCTGACTTTC

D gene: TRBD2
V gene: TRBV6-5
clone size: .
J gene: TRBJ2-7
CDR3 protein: CASSRSGLGGEQYF
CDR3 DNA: TGTGCCAGCAGTCGAAGTGGGCTGGGGGGGGAGCAGTACTTC

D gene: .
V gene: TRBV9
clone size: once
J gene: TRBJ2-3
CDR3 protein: CASTISGDGTDTQYF
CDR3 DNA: TGTGCCAGCACCATCAGCGGAGACGGCACAGATACGCAGTATTTT

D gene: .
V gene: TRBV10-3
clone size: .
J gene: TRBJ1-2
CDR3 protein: CAISESSEGVYGYTF
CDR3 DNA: TGTGCCATCAGTGAGTCAAGTGAGGGGGTCTATGGCTACACCTTC

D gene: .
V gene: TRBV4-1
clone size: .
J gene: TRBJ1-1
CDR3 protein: CASSHKGGGMGTEAFF
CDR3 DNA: TGCGCCAGCAGCCACAAAGGAGGGGGAATGGGCACTGAAGCTTTCTTT

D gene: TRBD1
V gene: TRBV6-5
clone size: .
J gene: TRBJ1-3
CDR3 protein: CASRSTGFGNTIYF
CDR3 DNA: TGTGCCAGCAGGTCGACAGGGTTCGGAAACACCATATATTTT

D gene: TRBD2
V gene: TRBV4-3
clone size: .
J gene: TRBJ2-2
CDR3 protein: CASSLGLAATGELFF
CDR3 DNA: TGCGCCAGCAGCCTGGGACTAGCGGCTACCGGGGAGCTGTTTTTT

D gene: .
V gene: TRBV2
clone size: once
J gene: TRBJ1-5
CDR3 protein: CASSESRGPQHF
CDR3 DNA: TGTGCCAGCAGTGAATCCCGGGGACCCCAGCATTTT

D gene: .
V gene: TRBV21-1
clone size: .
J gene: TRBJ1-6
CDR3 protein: CASSKGRVESRSPLHF
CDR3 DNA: TGTGCCAGCAGCAAAGGGAGGGTGGAGTCCCGATCACCCCTCCACTTT

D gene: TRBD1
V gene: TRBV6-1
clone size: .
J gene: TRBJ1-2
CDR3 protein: CASSEGQGDGYTF
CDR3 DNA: TGTGCCAGCAGTGAGGGACAGGGGGATGGCTACACCTTC